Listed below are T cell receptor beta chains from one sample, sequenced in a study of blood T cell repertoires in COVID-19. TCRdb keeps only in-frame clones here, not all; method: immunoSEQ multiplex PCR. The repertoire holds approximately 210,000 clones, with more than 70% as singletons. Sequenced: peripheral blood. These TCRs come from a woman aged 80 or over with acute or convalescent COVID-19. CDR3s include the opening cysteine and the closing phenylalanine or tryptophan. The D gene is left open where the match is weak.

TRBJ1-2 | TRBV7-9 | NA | TGTGCCAGCAGCTTAGACGCCAGTTTGGATGGCTACACCTTC | CASSLDASLDGYTF
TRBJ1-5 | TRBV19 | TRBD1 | TGTGCCAGTAGTGCCGGGACAGGGAGCAATCAGCCCCAGCATTTT | CASSAGTGSNQPQHF
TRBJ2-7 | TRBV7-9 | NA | TGTGCCAGCAGCTTAGTTACGGGGATAAAGTCCCGGGAACCCTACGAGCAGTACTTC | CASSLVTGIKSREPYEQYF
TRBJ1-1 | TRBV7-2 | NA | TGTGCCAGCAGAAACCCCGCGGTGAACACTGAAGCTTTCTTT | CASRNPAVNTEAFF
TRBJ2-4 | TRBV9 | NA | TGTGCCAGCAGCCCCCCGGACAAGGACATTCAGTACTTC | CASSPPDKDIQYF
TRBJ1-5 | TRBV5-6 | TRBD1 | TGTGCCAGCAGCTTGAGACGGACAGGGCTTAATGATCAGCCCCAGCATTTT | CASSLRRTGLNDQPQHF
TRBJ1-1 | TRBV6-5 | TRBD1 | TGTGCCAGCAGTACAGGGGAATTAGGACGGACTGAAGCTTTCTTT | CASSTGELGRTEAFF
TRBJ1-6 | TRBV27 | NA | TGTGCCAGCAGTTTATCGATCTCGGTCTATAATTCACCCCTCCACTTT | CASSLSISVYNSPLHF
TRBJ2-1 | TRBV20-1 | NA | TGCAGTGCTAAACAGGGCCGTGAGCAGTTCTTC | CSAKQGREQFF
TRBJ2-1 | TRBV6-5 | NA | TGTGCCAGCGCAGGGTACAATGAGCAGTTCTTC | CASAGYNEQFF
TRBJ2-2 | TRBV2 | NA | TGTGCCAGCGGGATCTCACAGGGCCCCACCGGGGAGCTGTTTTTT | CASGISQGPTGELFF
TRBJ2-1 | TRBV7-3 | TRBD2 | TGTGCCAGCAGTTCTAGCGGGTCCAACAATGAGCAGTTCTTC | CASSSSGSNNEQFF
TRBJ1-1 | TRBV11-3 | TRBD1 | TGTGCCAGCAGCTTAACACAGGGGGCTAACACTGAAGCTTTCTTT | CASSLTQGANTEAFF
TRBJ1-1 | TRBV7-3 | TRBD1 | TGTGCCAGCATCATCCGGGACAGGGGGGCGAACACTGAAGCTTTCTTT | CASIIRDRGANTEAFF
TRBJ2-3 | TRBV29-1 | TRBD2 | TGCAGCGTGCGACTAGCGGGGGATACGCAGTATTTT | CSVRLAGDTQYF
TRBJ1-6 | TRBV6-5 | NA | TGTGCCAGCAGTTACTCGATTGAACACATGAATTCACCCCTCCACTTT | CASSYSIEHMNSPLHF
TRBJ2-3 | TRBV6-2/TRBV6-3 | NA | TGTGCCAGCAGTTCCGGGACTGCCGGAGATACGCAGTATTTT | CASSSGTAGDTQYF